Listed below are T cell receptor beta chains from one sample, sequenced in a study of shared clonotypes between healthy human individuals. Method: immunoSEQ multiplex PCR; TCRdb's copy keeps in-frame clones and lacks some. The repertoire holds 1,400,000 or so clones, with 97% to 99% as singletons. Sequencing was done on a sample of naive CD4+ T cells sorted from blood. Receptors originate from a man aged 25 to 45 in good health. CDR3s include the opening cysteine and the closing phenylalanine or tryptophan.

j_call v_call cdr3_aa
TRBJ2-2 TRBV7-6 CASSLKEGGELFF
TRBJ2-5 TRBV14 CASSREETQYF
TRBJ2-3 TRBV5-6 CASSLSDTQYF
TRBJ1-2 TRBV28 CASSPIYEGLRRDGYTF
TRBJ1-4 TRBV9 CASSVDPTNEKLFF
TRBJ2-3 TRBV30 CAWSRTPSGRASDTQYF
TRBJ1-5 TRBV2 CASRETVASNQPQHF
TRBJ2-5 TRBV19 CASSAGVFVETQYF
TRBJ2-3 TRBV28 CASSGMGGEGLAGIWSRTDTQYF
TRBJ2-7 TRBV5-4 CASSLLAGGSYEQYF
TRBJ2-3 TRBV19 CASGTASPDTQYF
TRBJ2-7 TRBV10-3 CAISRQGPSYEQYF